One sample yielded the 8 T cell receptor beta chains listed below, sequenced in a study of vaccination and CD4 T cells after COVID-19. TCRdb independently ran MiXCR on the PCR reads; one entry per CDR3 protein. The sample lists 20,000 to 25,000 distinct CDR3 sequences, more than 45% occurring once. Sequences were derived from CD4+ T cells from blood, sampled before SARS-CoV-2 vaccination. These receptors all stem from a human donor who had recovered from COVID-19.

The genes are TRBV5-1 and TRBJ2-5; D remains unclear. This CDR3 has 13 residues. V lost 2 bases and J 4 bases, leaving 9 bases between the germline ends. The germline V gene has CDR1 SGHRS and CDR2 YFSETQ. The CDR3 DNA follows: TGCGCCAGCAGCTTTAAGGATCTAGAGACCCAGTACTTC. Residues: CASSFKDLETQYF.

This clonotype was seen a single time. The chain combines TRBV12-3 or TRBV12-4 with TRBJ2-3; D might be TRBD2 (6 bases). Trimming took off 5 bases at V and 2 bases at J, with 17 bases between the two ends. The CDR3 is 16 amino acids. For the CDR3, the DNA is TGTGCCAGCAGTCCCGGGAGCGGCGGGATCACAGATACGCAGTATTTT. Protein: CASSPGSGGITDTQYF.

The chain joins TRBV6-1 to TRBJ2-7; 8 bases are shared with TRBD2. Germline loops: CDR1 MNHNS, CDR2 SASEGT. Trimming removed 5 bases from V and 3 bases from J; junction bases left unmatched: 6. This CDR3 comprises 14 residues. The CDR3 loop is CASSPPGGNYEQYF. DNA for the CDR3: TGTGCCAGCAGTCCCCCGGGAGGGAACTACGAGCAGTACTTC.

This chain connects TRBV10-3 to TRBJ2-6; D unresolved. This CDR3 comprises 17 residues. The ends were cut back, 6 bases at V and 4 bases at J, with 19 bases in the middle. CDR1 and CDR2 from the germline V gene are ENHRY and SYGVKD. Written as DNA, the CDR3 is TGTGCCATCAGAGCCCAGAGTGGGTCTGCGGGGGCCAACGTCCTGACTTTC. Translated: CAIRAQSGSAGANVLTF.

There are a few counts of this clonotype. The chain links TRBV6-1 to TRBJ1-5; TRBD1 matches 8 bases. Germline CDR1 and CDR2: MNHNS and SASEGT. CDR3 size: 14 residues. V trimming: 8 bases; J trimming: 1 base; junction bases outside the gene matches: 4. The CDR3 DNA reads as TGTGCCAGCCGCCGGGACAGGAGCAATCAGCCCCAGCATTTT. This encodes CASRRDRSNQPQHF.

This chain joins TRBV19 and TRBJ2-1; D is uncertain. The CDR3 is 11 amino acids. Trimming shortened V by 5 bases and J by 7 bases, and 6 bases separated the two germline ends. The germline V gene encodes CDR1 LNHDA and CDR2 SQIVND (reference sequence). The CDR3 DNA follows: TGTGCCAGTAGTCTACTAAATGAGCAGTTCTTC. It translates to CASSLLNEQFF.

This clonotype is medium-sized by share. The J gene is TRBJ1-5, the V gene TRBV15; D call uncertain. This CDR3 has 13 residues. The germline V gene has CDR1 LNHNV and CDR2 YYDKDF (reference sequence). V dropped 1 base and J dropped 4 bases, with 5 bases sitting between them. This chain's CDR3 is CATSRVSNQPQHF. In DNA, the CDR3 is TGTGCCACCAGCAGAGTAAGTAATCAGCCCCAGCATTTT.

This clonotype was picked up a small number of times. The chain joins TRBV7-3 to TRBJ2-5; maybe TRBD2 (7 bases). The CDR3 contains 15 residues. Trimming took 0 bases from V and 5 from J, leaving 13 bases between them. Germline CDR1 is SGHTA and CDR2 is FQGTGA. The CDR3: CASSLTAGAGETQYF. The CDR3 DNA reads as TGTGCCAGCAGCTTAACGGCGGGGGCGGGGGAGACCCAGTACTTC. Full variable domain (outside the CDR3, taken from reference TRBV7-3 and TRBJ2-5): GAGVSQTPSNKVTEKGKYVELRCDPISGHTALYWYRQSLGQGPEFLIYFQGTGAADDSGLPNDRFFAVRPEGSVSTLKIQRTERGDSAVYLCASSLTAGAGETQYFGPGTRLLVL.